A selection of T cell receptor beta chains follows, all from one sample in a study of T cells in Graves' hyperthyroidism and ophthalmopathy. Each CDR3 protein is one row after TCRdb ran MiXCR on the multiplex PCR reads. The sample has about 400,000 distinct CDR3 sequences, around 15% seen once. Sequenced input: blood. Every receptor here comes from a man aged 45 to 65 with Graves' ophthalmopathy. The CDR3 runs from the conserved cysteine through the conserved F or W. The D gene is left open where the match is weak. Some rows have no size entry. The others give once, few or many, or a class for an expanded clone.

V gene	clone size	D gene	J gene	CDR3 DNA	CDR3 protein
TRBV20-1	many	-	TRBJ2-5	TGCAGTGCTAGAACCGGGGCCCCAGAGACCCAGTACTTC	CSARTGAPETQYF
TRBV28	few	-	TRBJ2-7	TGTGCCAGCAGTTTAGGGGGGGGGGGGCACTCCTACGAGCAGTACTTC	CASSLGGGGHSYEQYF
TRBV6-1	-	TRBD1	TRBJ1-2	TGTGCCAGCAGGGGACAGAAATATGGCTACACCTTC	CASRGQKYGYTF
TRBV18	many	TRBD2	TRBJ2-1	TGTGCCAGCTCCCCGGCCAGCGGGAGTTATGAGCAGTTCTTC	CASSPASGSYEQFF
TRBV29-1	few	-	TRBJ1-3	TGCAGCGTTGTTTTCTATGACAGAAACTCTGGAAACACCATATATTTT	CSVVFYDRNSGNTIYF
TRBV30	many	TRBD2	TRBJ2-7	TGTGCCTGGAGACCCGGGGGGATTAGCTCCTACGAGCAGTACTTC	CAWRPGGISSYEQYF
TRBV11-2	many	-	TRBJ1-1	TGTGCCAGCAGCTTAGAAAGGAAGAACACTGAAGCTTTCTTT	CASSLERKNTEAFF
TRBV5-1	-	TRBD2	TRBJ2-5	TGCGCCAGCAGCCCGGGACTAGCGGGAGGTTACCAAGAGACCCAGTACTTC	CASSPGLAGGYQETQYF
TRBV7-8	-	-	TRBJ2-2	TGTGCCAGCAGCCCTAATACTCAGACCACCGGGGAGCTGTTTTTT	CASSPNTQTTGELFF
TRBV28	many	TRBD1	TRBJ2-6	TGTGCCAGCAGTACCCGGACAGGGAAAGCTGGGGCCAACGTCCTGACTTTC	CASSTRTGKAGANVLTF
TRBV10-3	few	-	TRBJ2-3	TGTGCCGTCAGCATTGACATCGGCGGAGATACGCAGTATTTT	CAVSIDIGGDTQYF
TRBV3-1	many	-	TRBJ1-2	TGTGCCAGCAGCCTAACCGGGCTCAAGGAGGGTTATGGCTACACCTTC	CASSLTGLKEGYGYTF
TRBV9	-	TRBD2	TRBJ2-7	TGTGCCAGCAGCGTAGGGCCCTACCGGGCGGGAGGCACCTACGAGCAGTACTTC	CASSVGPYRAGGTYEQYF
TRBV6-1	many	-	TRBJ2-1	TGTGCCAGCAGTGAAGGAACAGCCCTACCCTCCTACAATGAGCAGTTCTTC	CASSEGTALPSYNEQFF
TRBV12-5	-	-	TRBJ1-1	TGTGCTAGTGGTTTGGGATTCGCTGAAGCTTTCTTT	CASGLGFAEAFF
TRBV3-1	many	TRBD2	TRBJ2-5	TGTGCCAGCAGCCAAGTTGGCGGGAGGGGGGAGACCCAGTACTTC	CASSQVGGRGETQYF
TRBV24-1	few	-	TRBJ2-1	TGTGCCACCAGTGGACGAACCTCCTACAATGAGCAGTTCTTC	CATSGRTSYNEQFF
TRBV3-1	few	TRBD1	TRBJ1-2	TGTGCCAGCAGCCAAGACCCGACCGGGACAGGGTTTCTCAGCTACACCTTC	CASSQDPTGTGFLSYTF
TRBV5-8	once	-	TRBJ1-5	TGTGCCAGCAGCTTGGATCTCAGTCGGGACTTCAATCAGCCCCAGCATTTT	CASSLDLSRDFNQPQHF
TRBV3-1	many	TRBD2	TRBJ2-7	TGTGCCAGCAGCCAAGCCGGGACTAGCGACTCGAGCTCCTACGAGCAGTACTTC	CASSQAGTSDSSSYEQYF
TRBV7-9	-	-	TRBJ1-6	TGTGCCAGCAGCTTATGGGACCCCCCTAGTTCACCCCTCCACTTT	CASSLWDPPSSPLHF
TRBV5-1	many	TRBD2	TRBJ2-1	TGCGCCAGCAGCTTGGGACCCGCTGGCCTAGCGGGGAGCTTGAATGAGCAGTTCTTC	CASSLGPAGLAGSLNEQFF
TRBV11-2	many	-	TRBJ2-7	TGTGCCAGCAGCTTAGGTGCGAGCTCCTACGAGCAGTACTTC	CASSLGASSYEQYF
TRBV7-8	many	-	TRBJ1-1	TGTGCCAGCAGCGCAATTGGAGGGAGAACTGAAGCTTTCTTT	CASSAIGGRTEAFF
TRBV28	-	TRBD2	TRBJ2-1	TGTGCCAGCACCCCCAGCGGGAGGGGGGGGGGGAATGAGCAGTTCTTC	CASTPSGRGGGNEQFF
TRBV7-9	-	TRBD2	TRBJ2-5	TGTGCCAGCAGCTTAGACCGGACTAGCGGGAGGATGGTCCAGTACTTC	CASSLDRTSGRMVQYF
TRBV5-1	many	-	TRBJ2-3	TGCGCCAGCAGCTTGGAGGGGCCGGGAAGAGCAGATACGCAGTATTTT	CASSLEGPGRADTQYF
TRBV9	-	-	TRBJ2-7	TGTGCCAGCAGCGGTAGCGGCACCTCCTACGAGCAGTACTTC	CASSGSGTSYEQYF
TRBV11-2	many	-	TRBJ2-7	TGTGCCAGCAGCTTAGGACAGACCCCATACGAGCAGTACTTC	CASSLGQTPYEQYF
TRBV7-8	-	TRBD2	TRBJ2-1	TGTGCCAGCAGCTTGGCCCCGGGACTAGCGGGAGTCGGGGACAATGAGCAGTTCTTC	CASSLAPGLAGVGDNEQFF
TRBV19	-	TRBD1	TRBJ2-7	TGTGCCAGTAGTGACGGGACAGGGGTGGCCTACGAGCAGTACTTC	CASSDGTGVAYEQYF
TRBV28	-	TRBD1	TRBJ1-1	TGTGCCAGCGTCTCACGGGACAGGTTTAAGAACACTGAAGCTTTCTTT	CASVSRDRFKNTEAFF
TRBV2	-	-	TRBJ2-4	TGTGCCAGCAGTGAAGGGGCAACTCAGTACTTC	CASSEGATQYF
TRBV6-6	many	TRBD1	TRBJ2-7	TGTGCCAGCAGTTACGTACAGGGGGTCTCCTACGAGCAGTACTTC	CASSYVQGVSYEQYF
TRBV20-1	many	TRBD2	TRBJ2-5	TGCAGTGCTAGAGACCCTAACTTAGCGGGAGGTTTGGGGACCCAGTACTTC	CSARDPNLAGGLGTQYF
TRBV27	few	-	TRBJ1-1	TGTGCCAGCAGTCTACTCAAGCAAACTGAAGCTTTCTTT	CASSLLKQTEAFF
TRBV12-3/TRBV12-4	-	TRBD2	TRBJ2-3	TGTGCCAGCAGTTCAAACATCGGACTAGCGGGAGTTACAGATACGCAGTATTTT	CASSSNIGLAGVTDTQYF
TRBV7-8	once	TRBD1	TRBJ2-7	TGTGCCAGCAGCTTAGCCGGGACAGGCGAGCAGTACTTC	CASSLAGTGEQYF
TRBV19	-	-	TRBJ2-7	TGTGCCAGTATCCCCGCCTCAATCCTAGCATTCCACGAGCAGTACTTC	CASIPASILAFHEQYF
TRBV5-1	many	-	TRBJ2-3	TGCGCCAGCAGCGCCAGGGGTTCAGATACGCAGTATTTT	CASSARGSDTQYF
TRBV9	many	-	TRBJ2-2	TGTGCCAGCAGCGTGGTCACCGGGGAGCTGTTTTTT	CASSVVTGELFF
TRBV29-1	-	TRBD1	TRBJ1-2	TGCAGCGTTCCCCATCGTTGGACAGGGGGCCCCAGCTATGGCTACACCTTC	CSVPHRWTGGPSYGYTF
TRBV5-6	-	-	TRBJ2-5	TGTGCCAGCAGCCGCGGGAATCTAGGCGAGACCCAGTACTTC	CASSRGNLGETQYF
TRBV20-1	few	-	TRBJ2-3	TGCAGTGCTAGTTTTCGGAGAGATACGCAGTATTTT	CSASFRRDTQYF
TRBV5-4	-	-	TRBJ2-2	TGTGCCAGCAGCTCCGTTTTGGTCACCGGGGAGCTGTTTTTT	CASSSVLVTGELFF
TRBV6-1	few	-	TRBJ1-1	TGTGCCAGCAGGGCGACAGGAAACACTGAAGCTTTCTTT	CASRATGNTEAFF
TRBV3-1	many	TRBD1	TRBJ1-4	TGTGCCAGCAGCACCCTGGACAGGGGAGGTGAAAAACTGTTTTTT	CASSTLDRGGEKLFF
TRBV28	many	TRBD2	TRBJ2-5	TGTGCCAGCAGGAGGGCTAGCGGGAGGGAGATTCAAGAGACCCAGTACTTC	CASRRASGREIQETQYF
TRBV20-1	many	TRBD2	TRBJ2-3	TGCAGTGCTAGGTCTAGCGGGAGACCAGATACGCAGTATTTT	CSARSSGRPDTQYF